The 19 T cell receptor beta chains below come from one sample, sequenced in a study of T cells in Graves' hyperthyroidism and ophthalmopathy. Amplification of TCR beta CDR3 regions used RNA as the template. The HTBI set primed first-round TCR CDR3 RT-PCR. TCRdb called the multiplex PCR reads again in MiXCR, with one record for every CDR3 protein. This table holds around 800,000 distinct CDR3 sequences, 38% found once. The material sequenced was blood. These receptors came from a man aged 18 to 29 with Graves' hyperthyroidism.

On this clonotype itself: At one of its ends the junction is not consistent with the germline gene, which may arise from a read error. The chain is built from TRBV7-8 and TRBJ2-5; D remains unclear. The CDR3 length is 13 residues. Germline CDR1 is SGHVS and CDR2 is FQNEAQ. CDR3 residues: CASSLAGQGTQYF. CDR3 nucleotides: TGTGCCAGCAGCTTGGCCGGCCAAGGGACCCAGTACTTC.

As regards this clonotype: With a much larger clone just one base away, this may be a read error. This sequence joins TRBV7-9 and TRBJ1-4, with unresolved D. Germline V gene lookup returns CDR1 SEHNR and CDR2 FQNEAQ (reference sequence). The CDR3 totals 14 residues. The V end was cut by 8 bases, the J end by 8 bases, with 18 bases between. The CDR3 sequence: CASGSPGFYEKLFF. CDR3 in DNA: TGTGCCAGCGGCTCTCCAGGCTTTTACGAAAAACTGTTTTTT.

V usage is TRBV2 and J usage is TRBJ1-6, with D hard to call. The CDR3 has 16 residues. From germline, CDR1 is SNHLY and CDR2 FYNNEI. With 2 bases removed from V and 10 bases from J, the gap between germline ends came to 18 bases. For the CDR3, the DNA is TGTGCCAGCAGTGAAAACACCTCCCAACTGGCCTCACCCCTCCACTTT. It yields the protein CASSENTSQLASPLHF.

In this sample, this clonotype turned up many times. The V gene is TRBV19, the J gene TRBJ1-1, with D hard to call. The CDR3 spans 13 residues. V lost 3 bases and J lost 2, with 7 bases in between. Germline V gene lookup returns CDR1 LNHDA and CDR2 SQIVND (reference sequence). CDR3: CASSIPKNTEAFF. The CDR3 DNA reads TGTGCCAGTAGTATCCCTAAAAACACTGAAGCTTTCTTT.

This clonotype was picked up a small number of times. Here the CDR3 DNA reads TGCAGTGCTAGGGGGTCAGGGGACGGGAGCTCCTATAATTCACCCCTCCACTTT. Protein: CSARGSGDGSSYNSPLHF. The V call is TRBV20-1, the J call TRBJ1-6, with D perhaps TRBD1 (6 bases). The CDR3 length is 18 residues. Trimming left V 3 bases short and J 0 bases short, with 18 bases between. Germline CDR1 is DFQATT and CDR2 is SNEGSKA (reference sequence).

The table lists this clonotype with many counts. The chain recombines TRBV15 with TRBJ1-2, with D hard to call. In germline, CDR1 is LNHNV, CDR2 YYDKDF (reference sequence). V was trimmed by 0 bases and J by 3 bases, leaving 5 bases between them. CDR3 length: 13 amino acids. The CDR3 DNA reads as TGTGCCACCAGCAGAGATAATTACTATGGCTACACCTTC. This gives the protein CATSRDNYYGYTF. The entire variable domain, with the rest obtained from reference TRBV15 and TRBJ1-2, is as follows: DAMVIQNPRYQVTQFGKPVTLSCSQTLNHNVMYWYQQKSSQAPKLLFHYYDKDFNNEADTPDNFQSRRPNTSFCFLDIRSPGLGDTAMYLCATSRDNYYGYTFGSGTRLTVV.

This clonotype was found a few times. The V and J genes are TRBV6-5 and TRBJ2-5; D is ambiguous. CDR3 length equals 12 residues. The V gene lost 0 bases and the J gene lost 12 bases, with 11 bases spanning the gap. The germline gives CDR1 MNHEY, CDR2 SVGAGI. As DNA, the CDR3 is TGTGCCAGCAGTTACTCCACGGATCCTGAGTACTTC. It translates to CASSYSTDPEYF.

This chain uses TRBV4-1 with TRBJ1-1; a weak D match, TRBD1 (6 bases). V lost 4 bases, J lost 1 base, and 16 bases lay in between. Per germline, CDR1 MGHRA and CDR2 YSYEKL. The CDR3 is 16 amino acids. The CDR3 is CASSPGRQGTNTEAFF. The CDR3 bases are TGCGCCAGCAGCCCAGGTCGGCAGGGGACGAACACTGAAGCTTTCTTT.

The rearrangement uses TRBV6-4 and TRBJ1-6; no firm D call. The CDR3 sequence is 14 residues long. V was clipped by 4 bases and J by 6 bases, with 10 bases between them. CDR1 is MRHNA, CDR2 SNTAGT, per germline. CDR3 residues: CASSARGINSPLHF. The CDR3 DNA follows: TGTGCCAGCAGTGCTCGGGGAATTAATTCACCCCTCCACTTT.

This clonotype was recorded at least ten times. V is TRBV7-9 and J is TRBJ2-5, with D possibly being TRBD2 (5 bases). Per the germline V gene, CDR1 is SEHNR and CDR2 is FQNEAQ (reference sequence). Trimming left V 0 bases short and J 2 bases short, with 13 bases between. CDR3 length: 16 amino acids. CDR3 sequence (DNA): TGTGCCAGCAGCTTAGCGCTCGGGAATCAGCAAGAGACCCAGTACTTC. Residues: CASSLALGNQQETQYF.

V gene TRBV29-1 combines with J gene TRBJ2-7; 9 nucleotides match TRBD1. CDR1 and CDR2 (germline): SQVTM, ANQGSEA. Trimming took 8 bases from V and 4 from J; bases not matched to a gene: 9. The length of the CDR3 is 13 residues. Here the CDR3 DNA reads TGCAGCTTAGATCCGGGACAGGGATACGAGCAGTACTTC. This translates into CSLDPGQGYEQYF.

The rearrangement links TRBV7-9 to TRBJ1-1; D gene uncertain. The germline gives CDR1 SEHNR, CDR2 FQNEAQ (reference sequence). CDR3 size: 16 residues. The ends were cut back, 5 bases at V and 3 bases at J, with 19 bases in the middle. The CDR3 reads CASSQDRGRLYTEAFF. The DNA for the CDR3 is TGTGCCAGCAGCCAGGACCGAGGGCGGCTGTACACTGAAGCTTTCTTT.

The chain couples TRBV7-9 to TRBJ2-7, with 10 bases identical to TRBD1. With V trimmed by 7 bases and J by 6 bases, 9 bases remained unmatched. The CDR3 runs to 14 residues. The germline V gene has CDR1 SEHNR and CDR2 FQNEAQ (reference sequence). This CDR3 reads CASTPGTGDGEQYF. CDR3 bases: TGTGCCAGCACACCCGGGACAGGGGACGGCGAGCAGTACTTC.

Of note for this clonotype: With a much larger clone just one base away, this may be a read error. The rearrangement joins TRBV7-3 to TRBJ2-7, with D perhaps matching TRBD1 or TRBD2 (5 bases each). The CDR3 has 14 amino acids. Germline loops: CDR1 SGHTA, CDR2 FQGTGA. V was shortened by 5 bases and J by 5 bases, with 16 bases between the two germline ends. Here the CDR3 reads CASSARGRLDEQYF. DNA of the CDR3: TGTGCCAGCAGCGCCCGGGGCAGGCTGGACGAGCAGTACTTC. The full variable domain, in which reference TRBV7-3 and TRBJ2-7 provide the parts outside the CDR3, is GAGVSQTPSNKVTEKGKYVELRCDPISGHTALYWYRQSLGQGPEFLIYFQGTGAADDSGLPNDRFFAVRPEGSVSTLKIQRTERGDSAVYLCASSARGRLDEQYFGPGTRLTVT.

The chain has TRBV20-1 and TRBJ1-5; maybe TRBD1 (6 bases). The germline gives CDR1 DFQATT, CDR2 SNEGSKA (reference sequence). Trimming stripped 2 bases from V and 4 bases from J, with 9 bases between. The CDR3 spans 13 residues. The DNA for the CDR3 is TGCAGTGCTAGAATGAGGGGGAATCAGCCCCAGCATTTT. It translates to CSARMRGNQPQHF.

In this sample, this clonotype turned up a few times. The rearrangement links TRBV7-9 to TRBJ1-1; possibly TRBD1 for D (5 bases). CDR1 is SEHNR and CDR2 is FQNEAQ in the germline V gene (reference sequence). This CDR3 has 13 residues. V lost 4 bases and J 6 bases, leaving 12 bases between the germline ends. DNA of the CDR3: TGTGCCAGCAGCTCTAGGGGTATCGCTGAAGCTTTCTTT. Encoded protein: CASSSRGIAEAFF.

At least ten counts were recorded for this clonotype. V and J are TRBV19 and TRBJ1-2; possibly TRBD1 for D (6 bases). The germline CDR1 and CDR2 sequences are LNHDA and SQIVND (reference sequence). V gave up 5 bases and J gave up 4 bases, with 8 bases separating them. The CDR3 covers 12 residues. The chain's CDR3 is CASSADSYGYTF. The CDR3 bases are TGTGCCAGTAGTGCGGACAGCTATGGCTACACCTTC.

This clonotype was seen many times. J is TRBJ2-5 and V is TRBV2; D is unclear. The CDR3 totals 11 residues. Trimming shortened V by 6 bases and J by 5 bases, and 7 bases separated the two germline ends. The V gene's germline CDR1 is SNHLY and CDR2 FYNNEI. This chain's CDR3 is CASRAKETQYF. DNA of the CDR3: TGTGCCAGCAGGGCAAAGGAGACCCAGTACTTC.

This sequence joins TRBV15 and TRBJ1-4; 11 bases line up with TRBD1. CDR3 length equals 16 residues. Germline CDR1 reads LNHNV; CDR2 reads YYDKDF (reference sequence). V lost 4 bases to trimming and J lost 7 bases; unmatched junction nucleotides: 8. The CDR3 sequence is CATSNTGTGGREKLFF. The DNA of the CDR3 is TGTGCCACCAGCAATACCGGGACAGGGGGTCGTGAAAAACTGTTTTTT.